This entry lists 21 T cell receptor beta chains sequenced from one sample in a study of T-cell reconstitution after alpha-beta-depleted transplantation in children. This sample's TCRbeta library carried unique molecular identifier barcodes. TCRdb itself ran the PCR reads through MiXCR, one entry per CDR3 protein. Seen here are fewer than 130,000 distinct CDR3 sequences, under 13% observed once, and the top ten hold 8%. Sequencing used PBMCs from the stem cell graft donor, obtained from the stem cell graft. The receptors shown here come from a human donor who donated a stem cell graft to a child with acute lymphoblastic leukemia.

In its sample, this clonotype was seen many times. The J gene is TRBJ2-5, the V gene TRBV5-1, with 11 nucleotides matching TRBD2. Trimming cost V 4 bases and J 1 base; bases outside gene matches: 6. This CDR3 region has 16 residues. Germline V lookup: CDR1 SGHRS, CDR2 YFSETQ. CDR3: CASSQTSGGIQETQYF. The CDR3 DNA reads as TGCGCCAGCAGCCAAACTAGCGGGGGTATCCAAGAGACCCAGTACTTC.

This clonotype occurred many times. The chain employs TRBV9 and TRBJ2-3; unclear D gene. Trimming removed 3 bases from V and 2 bases from J, with 13 bases in between. This CDR3 spans 15 amino acids. The germline V gene encodes CDR1 SGDLS and CDR2 YYNGEE. DNA of the CDR3: TGTGCCAGCAGCGACACAGACGGCTACACAGATACGCAGTATTTT. This encodes CASSDTDGYTDTQYF.

This clonotype showed up many times. For the CDR3, the DNA is TGTGCCAGCAGTTTAGTTCCTGCCTTGACAGGGTGGTCTGGAAACACCATATATTTT. Protein product: CASSLVPALTGWSGNTIYF. The genes are TRBV12-3 or TRBV12-4 and TRBJ1-3, with 7 bases lining up with TRBD1. With V trimmed by 1 base and J by 1 base, 13 bases remained unmatched. The CDR3 runs to 19 residues.

This clonotype was counted ten times or more. This chain links TRBV29-1 with TRBJ2-5; possibly TRBD1 or TRBD2 for D (5 bases each). The CDR3 runs to 15 residues. Germline CDR1 is SQVTM and CDR2 is ANQGSEA. V was pared by 7 bases and J by 4 bases, with 22 bases between. CDR3 loop: CSAGTPGLGRETQYF. Here the CDR3 DNA reads TGCAGCGCAGGGACCCCAGGGTTAGGGCGAGAGACCCAGTACTTC.

This clonotype was observed many times. The rearrangement uses TRBV5-1 and TRBJ1-1, with D tentatively TRBD1 (6 bases). Deletions cut 3 bases from V and 6 bases from J, with 18 bases between. Germline V gene sequence: CDR1 SGHRS, CDR2 YFSETQ. This CDR3 is 15 amino acids long. CDR3 sequence: CASSSELGARAEAFF. DNA for the CDR3: TGCGCCAGCAGCTCGGAACTGGGGGCGCGAGCTGAAGCTTTCTTT.

This clonotype was counted ten times or more. This rearrangement joins TRBV7-9 to TRBJ1-2; TRBD1 agrees at 7 bases. Germline CDR1 is SEHNR and CDR2 is FQNEAQ (reference sequence). J lost 6 bases, V lost 5 bases, and 6 bases had no gene match. The CDR3 length is 13 residues. For the CDR3, the DNA is TGTGCCAGCAGCAGGGGGGACAGTCATGGCTACACCTTC. Protein: CASSRGDSHGYTF.

This clonotype was observed many times. The CDR3 nucleotides read TGCAGTGCCCCAAGGACTAGCGGGGGGATGAACACCGGGGAGCTGTTTTTT. This codes for CSAPRTSGGMNTGELFF. V is TRBV20-1 and J is TRBJ2-2; TRBD2 matches at 14 bases. The CDR3 extends over 17 amino acids. Germline V gives CDR1 DFQATT, CDR2 SNEGSKA (reference sequence). V shed 6 bases, J shed 1 base, and the junction held 7 bases outside the gene matches.

This chain connects TRBV18 to TRBJ1-5; D is perhaps TRBD1 (5 bases). V was cut by 2 bases and J by 5 bases, with 10 bases left in between. The CDR3 is 14 amino acids. The germline gives CDR1 KGHSH, CDR2 LQKENI. The CDR3 reads CASSPRDLDQPQHF. In nucleotides, the CDR3 is TGTGCCAGCTCACCAAGGGACTTGGATCAGCCCCAGCATTTT.

Ten or more counts support this clonotype. The gene calls are TRBV5-1 and TRBJ2-5; weak D call: TRBD1 (6 bases). Trimming left V 2 bases short and J 8 bases short, with 10 bases between. Germline CDR1 SGHRS, CDR2 YFSETQ. The CDR3 is 12 amino acids. CDR3 sequence (DNA): TGCGCCAGCAGCTTTCCAGGGGAAACCCAGTACTTC. This sequence encodes CASSFPGETQYF.

This clonotype was detected many times. The rearrangement uses TRBV19 and TRBJ2-4; D call uncertain. The CDR3 totals 15 residues. Germline values: CDR1 LNHDA, CDR2 SQIVND (reference sequence). Trimming took off 8 bases at V and 0 bases at J, with 14 bases between the two ends. CDR3 in amino acids: CASQVPNLAKNIQYF. The CDR3, as DNA: TGTGCCAGTCAAGTACCGAATCTAGCCAAAAACATTCAGTACTTC.

With respect to this clonotype: Being one base from a much bigger clone, this may be a read error. The chain carries TRBV20-1 and TRBJ2-1; unclear D gene. Germline CDR1 DFQATT, CDR2 SNEGSKA (reference sequence). Between the trimmed V and J ends, which lost 6 bases and 7 bases, there was a span of 10 bases. The CDR3 sequence is 11 residues long. The CDR3 reads CSADRVNEQFF. CDR3 sequence (DNA): TGCAGTGCGGATAGGGTGAATGAGCAGTTCTTC.

This clonotype is a singleton in its sample. The genes are TRBV9 and TRBJ2-1; 15 positions match TRBD2. The CDR3 runs 15 residues. Germline lookup yields CDR1 SGDLS and CDR2 YYNGEE. Trimming took 4 bases from V and 10 from J; bases not matched to a gene: 6. Here the CDR3 DNA reads TGTGCCAGCAGCCCCCCCGGACTAGCGGGAGGGGAGCAGTTCTTC. This gives the protein CASSPPGLAGGEQFF.

This clonotype was seen at least ten times. The CDR3 sequence: CASSFSGGDYNEQFF. CDR3 DNA sequence: TGTGCCAGCAGTTTTAGCGGGGGGGACTACAATGAGCAGTTCTTC. The chain combines TRBV12-3 or TRBV12-4 with TRBJ2-1; 11 bases are a match to TRBD2. The CDR3 has 15 amino acids. Unmatched junction bases numbered 1, after V lost 3 bases and J lost 3 bases.

This clonotype occurred many times. This chain joins TRBV6-5 and TRBJ2-5; 9 nucleotides align to TRBD2. The V and J ends lost 0 bases and 7 bases, in that order; junction bases with no gene match: 9. CDR1 and CDR2 from the germline V gene are MNHEY and SVGAGI. The CDR3 covers 16 residues. The CDR3 loop reads CASSYSAGGYQRTQYF. Here the CDR3 DNA reads TGTGCCAGCAGTTACTCCGCGGGAGGGTACCAACGGACCCAGTACTTC.

This clonotype was recorded many times. The chain has TRBV12-3 or TRBV12-4 and TRBJ2-7; D is ambiguous. Trimming shortened V by 0 bases and J by 2 bases, and 5 bases separated the two germline ends. This CDR3 region has 13 residues. The CDR3 is CASSLASTYEQYF. The CDR3 nucleotides are TGTGCCAGCAGTTTAGCTAGTACCTACGAGCAGTACTTC.

This clonotype was seen at least ten times. The chain is built from TRBV18 and TRBJ2-7, with a tentative D call TRBD2 (5 bases). The V gene lost 3 bases and the J gene lost 0 bases, with 12 bases spanning the gap. Germline CDR1 reads KGHSH; CDR2 reads LQKENI. The CDR3 sequence is 15 residues long. The DNA of the CDR3 is TGTGCCAGCTCACCGGAGGTTCGGAGCTCCTACGAGCAGTACTTC. Protein sequence: CASSPEVRSSYEQYF.

Points on this clonotype: This sequence may be a read error, since a much larger clone differs from it by one base. The chain is built from TRBV5-1 and TRBJ1-6; 8 bases fit TRBD1. This CDR3 spans 16 amino acids. The germline CDR1 and CDR2 sequences are SGHRS and YFSETQ. The CDR3 DNA follows: TGCGCCAGCAGCTTCCGTGCAGGGGGCGCGGGATCACCCGTCCACTTT. Its translation: CASSFRAGGAGSPVHF.

This clonotype showed up many times. The gene calls are TRBV20-1 and TRBJ2-7; TRBD2 matches 8 bases. The germline V gene encodes CDR1 DFQATT and CDR2 SNEGSKA (reference sequence). The CDR3 consists of 16 residues. J was trimmed by 6 bases and V by 3 bases; bases with no gene match: 16. In DNA, the CDR3 is TGCAGTGCTAGTACTACCGGGACTAGAAAAAAACTCGAGCAGTACTTC. It codes for CSASTTGTRKKLEQYF.

As for this clonotype: A much more abundant neighbour one base away suggests this may be a read error. The chain uses TRBV12-5 and TRBJ2-1; D is undetermined. This CDR3 comprises 11 residues. Trimming left V 5 bases short and J 9 bases short, with 8 bases between. From germline, CDR1 is LGHNT and CDR2 FRNRAP. For the CDR3, the DNA is TGTGCTAGTGGTAAAGTGAGTGAGCAGTTCTTC. Protein: CASGKVSEQFF.

This clonotype came up a few times. V usage is TRBV10-3 and J usage is TRBJ1-2, with a tentative D call TRBD1 (6 bases). The V gene's germline CDR1 is ENHRY and CDR2 SYGVKD. The CDR3 is 16 amino acids. V was trimmed by 7 bases and J by 0 bases, leaving 18 bases between them. Written as DNA, the CDR3 is TGTGCCATCATGGAGCTGATAGGGGGAGCTAACTATGGCTACACCTTC. Its protein is CAIMELIGGANYGYTF.

This clonotype was seen repeatedly, ten times or more. V gene TRBV18 combines with J gene TRBJ1-3; D is uncertain. The V gene lost 7 bases and the J gene lost 5 bases, with 9 bases spanning the gap. The CDR3 totals 12 residues. Per germline, CDR1 KGHSH and CDR2 LQKENI. The CDR3 here is CASFIQRNTIYF. The CDR3 DNA reads TGTGCCAGCTTCATCCAGAGAAACACCATATATTTT.